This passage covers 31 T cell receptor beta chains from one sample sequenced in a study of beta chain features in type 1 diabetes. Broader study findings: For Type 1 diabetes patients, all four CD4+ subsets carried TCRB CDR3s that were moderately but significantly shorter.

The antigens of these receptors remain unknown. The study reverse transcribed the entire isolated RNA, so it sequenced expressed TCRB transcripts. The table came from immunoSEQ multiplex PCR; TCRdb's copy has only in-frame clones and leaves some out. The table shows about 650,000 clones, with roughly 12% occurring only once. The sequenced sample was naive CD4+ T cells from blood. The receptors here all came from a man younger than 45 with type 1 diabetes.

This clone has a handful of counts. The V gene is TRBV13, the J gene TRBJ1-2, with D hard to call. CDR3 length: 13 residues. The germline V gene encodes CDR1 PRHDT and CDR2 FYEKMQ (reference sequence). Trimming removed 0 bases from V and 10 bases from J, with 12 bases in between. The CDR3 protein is CASSLGSNRPYTF. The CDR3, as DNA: TGTGCCAGCAGCTTAGGCTCTAACAGACCCTACACCTTC.

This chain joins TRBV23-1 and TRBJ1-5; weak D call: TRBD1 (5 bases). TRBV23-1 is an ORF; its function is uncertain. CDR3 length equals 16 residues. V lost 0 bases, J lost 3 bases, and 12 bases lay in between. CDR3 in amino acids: CASSQSREGYNQPQHF. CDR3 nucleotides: TGCGCCAGCAGTCAATCGAGAGAGGGGTACAATCAGCCCCAGCATTTT.

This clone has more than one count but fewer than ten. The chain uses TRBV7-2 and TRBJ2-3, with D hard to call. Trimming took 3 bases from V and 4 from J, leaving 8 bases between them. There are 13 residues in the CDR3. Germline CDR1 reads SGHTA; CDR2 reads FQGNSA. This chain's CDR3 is CASSFLVADTQYF. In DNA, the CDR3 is TGTGCCAGCAGCTTCCTAGTGGCAGATACGCAGTATTTT.

The CDR3 coding sequence is TGTGCCAGCAGCGCAAGGGGAAATAATTCACCCCTCCACTTT. This sequence encodes CASSARGNNSPLHF. This chain joins TRBV2 and TRBJ1-6, with D maybe TRBD1 (5 bases). V was pared by 6 bases and J by 5 bases, with 11 bases between. This CDR3 contains 14 residues. Germline assignment: CDR1 SNHLY and CDR2 FYNNEI.

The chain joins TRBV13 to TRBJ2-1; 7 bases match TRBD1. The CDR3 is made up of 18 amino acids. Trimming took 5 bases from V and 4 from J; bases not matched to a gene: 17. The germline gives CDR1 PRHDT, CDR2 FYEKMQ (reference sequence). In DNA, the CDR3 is TGTGCCAGCAGCGCTCAACACTCCCCCGGGACAGAATACAATGAGCAGTTCTTC. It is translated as CASSAQHSPGTEYNEQFF.

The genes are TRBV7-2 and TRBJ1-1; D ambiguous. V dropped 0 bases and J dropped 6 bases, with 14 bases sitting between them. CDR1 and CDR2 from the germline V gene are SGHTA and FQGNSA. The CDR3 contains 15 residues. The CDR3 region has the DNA TGTGCCAGCAGCTTAGCGCCCCCAGGTGGGGCTGAAGCTTTCTTT. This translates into CASSLAPPGGAEAFF.

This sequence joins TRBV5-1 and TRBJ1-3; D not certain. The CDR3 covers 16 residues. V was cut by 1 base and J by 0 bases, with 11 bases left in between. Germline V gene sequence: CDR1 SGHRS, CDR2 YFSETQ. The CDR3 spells CASSLTAANSGNTIYF. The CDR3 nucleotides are TGCGCCAGCAGCTTGACGGCAGCTAACTCTGGAAACACCATATATTTT.

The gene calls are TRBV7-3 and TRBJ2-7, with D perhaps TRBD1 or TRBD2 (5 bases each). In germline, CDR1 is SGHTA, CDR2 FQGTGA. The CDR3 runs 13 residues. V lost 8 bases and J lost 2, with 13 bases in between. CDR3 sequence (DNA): TGTGCCAGCGCCCAGGGACCTCCCTACGAGCAGTACTTC. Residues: CASAQGPPYEQYF.

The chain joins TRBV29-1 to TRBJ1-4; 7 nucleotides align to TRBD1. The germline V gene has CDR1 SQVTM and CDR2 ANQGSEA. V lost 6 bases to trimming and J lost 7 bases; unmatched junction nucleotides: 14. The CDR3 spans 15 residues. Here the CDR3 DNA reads TGCAGCGTGTCTTCAGGGGGGGCAAAGGGTGAAAAACTGTTTTTT. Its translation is CSVSSGGAKGEKLFF.

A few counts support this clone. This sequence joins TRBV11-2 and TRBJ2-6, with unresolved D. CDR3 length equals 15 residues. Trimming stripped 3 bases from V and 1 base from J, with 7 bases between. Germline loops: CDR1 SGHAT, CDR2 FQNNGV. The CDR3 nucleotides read TGTGCCAGCAGCTTCTCACAGTCTGGGGCCAACGTCCTGACTTTC. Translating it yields CASSFSQSGANVLTF.

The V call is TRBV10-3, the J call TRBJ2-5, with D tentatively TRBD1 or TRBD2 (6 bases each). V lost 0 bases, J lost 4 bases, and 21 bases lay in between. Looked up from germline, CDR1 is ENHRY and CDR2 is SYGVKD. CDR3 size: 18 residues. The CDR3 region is CAISESVGRGGSGETQYF. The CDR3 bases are TGTGCCATCAGTGAGTCTGTTGGCAGGGGAGGCAGTGGAGAGACCCAGTACTTC.

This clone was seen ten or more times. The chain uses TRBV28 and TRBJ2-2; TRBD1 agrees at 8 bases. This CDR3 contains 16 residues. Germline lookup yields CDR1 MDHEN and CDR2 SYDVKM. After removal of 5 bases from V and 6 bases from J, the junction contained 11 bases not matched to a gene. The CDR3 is CASSAHGQGVAGELFF. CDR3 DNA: TGTGCCAGCAGTGCCCACGGACAGGGAGTAGCCGGGGAGCTGTTTTTT.

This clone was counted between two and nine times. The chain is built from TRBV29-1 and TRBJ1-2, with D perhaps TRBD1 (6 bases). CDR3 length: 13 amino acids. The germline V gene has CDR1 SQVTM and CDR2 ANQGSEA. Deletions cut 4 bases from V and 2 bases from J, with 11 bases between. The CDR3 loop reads CSVADSLNYGYTF. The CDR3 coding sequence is TGCAGCGTTGCGGACAGCCTAAACTATGGCTACACCTTC.

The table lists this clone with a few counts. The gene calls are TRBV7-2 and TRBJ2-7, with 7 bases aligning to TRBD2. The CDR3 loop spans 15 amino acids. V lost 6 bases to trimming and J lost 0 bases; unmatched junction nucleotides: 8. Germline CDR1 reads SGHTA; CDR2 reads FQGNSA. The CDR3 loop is CASRGGQASSYEQYF. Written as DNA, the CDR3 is TGTGCCAGCAGGGGAGGGCAGGCTAGCTCCTACGAGCAGTACTTC.

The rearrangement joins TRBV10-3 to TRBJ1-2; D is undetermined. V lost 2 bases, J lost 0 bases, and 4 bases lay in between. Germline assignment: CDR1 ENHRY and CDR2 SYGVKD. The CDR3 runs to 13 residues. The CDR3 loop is CAISEGTNYGYTF. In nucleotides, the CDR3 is TGTGCCATCAGTGAGGGGACTAACTATGGCTACACCTTC.

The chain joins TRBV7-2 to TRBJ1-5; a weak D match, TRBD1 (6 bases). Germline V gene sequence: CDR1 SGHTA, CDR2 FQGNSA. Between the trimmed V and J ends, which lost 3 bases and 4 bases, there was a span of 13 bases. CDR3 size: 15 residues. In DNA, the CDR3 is TGTGCCAGCAGCTTTAGGACAGCCGAGAATCAGCCCCAGCATTTT. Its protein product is CASSFRTAENQPQHF. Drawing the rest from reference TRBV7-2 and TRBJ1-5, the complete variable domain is GAGVSQSPSNKVTEKGKDVELRCDPISGHTALYWYRQSLGQGLEFLIYFQGNSAPDKSGLPSDRFSAERTGGSVSTLTIQRTQQEDSAVYLCASSFRTAENQPQHFGDGTRLSIL.

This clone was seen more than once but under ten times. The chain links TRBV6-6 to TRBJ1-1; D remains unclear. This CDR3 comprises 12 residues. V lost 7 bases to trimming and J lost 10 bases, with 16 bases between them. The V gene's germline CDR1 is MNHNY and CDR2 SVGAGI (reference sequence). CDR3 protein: CASNPAAHGAFF. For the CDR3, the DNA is TGTGCCAGCAACCCCGCAGCACATGGAGCTTTCTTT.

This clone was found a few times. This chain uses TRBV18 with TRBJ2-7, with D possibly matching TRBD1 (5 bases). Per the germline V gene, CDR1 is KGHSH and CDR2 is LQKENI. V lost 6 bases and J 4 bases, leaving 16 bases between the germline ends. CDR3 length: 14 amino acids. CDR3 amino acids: CASSPRQTVYEQYF. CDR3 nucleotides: TGTGCCAGCTCTCCTCGACAGACCGTTTACGAGCAGTACTTC.

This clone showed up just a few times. The CDR3 spells CAWGQGQNIQYF. The DNA of the CDR3 is TGTGCCTGGGGACAGGGGCAAAACATTCAGTACTTC. This chain connects TRBV30 to TRBJ2-4; 9 positions match TRBD1. Germline-derived CDR1 and CDR2 are GTSNPN and SVGIG (reference sequence). V shed 5 bases, J shed 5 bases, and the junction held 1 base outside the gene matches. This CDR3 is 12 amino acids long.

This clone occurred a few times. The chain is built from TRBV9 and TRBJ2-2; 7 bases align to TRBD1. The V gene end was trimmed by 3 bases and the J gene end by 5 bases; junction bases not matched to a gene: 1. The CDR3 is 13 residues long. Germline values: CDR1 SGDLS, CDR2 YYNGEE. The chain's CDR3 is CASSEQGTGELFF. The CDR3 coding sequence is TGTGCCAGCAGCGAACAGGGGACCGGGGAGCTGTTTTTT.

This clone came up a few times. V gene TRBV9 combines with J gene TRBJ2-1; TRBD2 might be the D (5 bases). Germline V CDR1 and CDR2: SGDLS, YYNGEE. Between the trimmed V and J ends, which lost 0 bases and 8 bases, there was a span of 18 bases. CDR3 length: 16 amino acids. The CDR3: CASSVAEGTRWHEQFF. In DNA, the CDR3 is TGTGCCAGCAGCGTAGCCGAGGGAACCCGGTGGCATGAGCAGTTCTTC.

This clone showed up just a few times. CDR3 region: CASSTGQGGTDTQYF. CDR3 in DNA: TGTGCCAGCAGTACGGGACAGGGAGGCACAGATACGCAGTATTTT. The chain combines TRBV11-3 with TRBJ2-3; 9 bases align to TRBD1. This CDR3 has 15 amino acids. Germline CDR1 and CDR2: SGHNT and YENEEA. V trimming: 6 bases; J trimming: 1 base; junction bases outside the gene matches: 5. Drawing the rest from reference TRBV11-3 and TRBJ2-3, the complete variable domain is EAGVVQSPRYKIIEKKQPVAFWCNPISGHNTLYWYLQNLGQGPELLIRYENEEAVDDSQLPKDRFSAERLKGVDSTLKIQPAELGDSAVYLCASSTGQGGTDTQYFGPGTRLTVL.

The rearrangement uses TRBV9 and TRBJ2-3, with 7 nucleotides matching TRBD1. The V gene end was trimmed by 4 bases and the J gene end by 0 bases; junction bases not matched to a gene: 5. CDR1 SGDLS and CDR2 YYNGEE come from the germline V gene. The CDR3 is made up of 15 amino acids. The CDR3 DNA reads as TGTGCCAGCAGCCCCGGGACAGCTAGCACAGATACGCAGTATTTT. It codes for CASSPGTASTDTQYF.

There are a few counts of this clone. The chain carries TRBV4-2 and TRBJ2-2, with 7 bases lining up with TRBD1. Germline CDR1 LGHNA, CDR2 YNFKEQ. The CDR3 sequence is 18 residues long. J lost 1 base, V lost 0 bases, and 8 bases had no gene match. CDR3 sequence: CASSQDHRGIRNTGELFF. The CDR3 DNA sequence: TGTGCCAGCAGCCAAGACCACAGGGGAATAAGGAACACCGGGGAGCTGTTTTTT.

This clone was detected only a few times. The CDR3 DNA follows: TGCGCCAGCAGCTCCGGGACCTCAAACTATGGCTACACCTTC. Protein sequence: CASSSGTSNYGYTF. This chain links TRBV5-1 with TRBJ1-2; possible D gene TRBD1, 5 bases. There are 14 residues in the CDR3. Germline V gene sequence: CDR1 SGHRS, CDR2 YFSETQ. With 3 bases removed from V and 2 bases from J, the gap between germline ends came to 11 bases. Full variable domain (rest looked up from reference TRBV5-1 and TRBJ1-2): KAGVTQTPRYLIKTRGQQVTLSCSPISGHRSVSWYQQTPGQGLQFLFEYFSETQRNKGNFPGRFSGRQFSNSRSEMNVSTLELGDSALYLCASSSGTSNYGYTFGSGTRLTVV.

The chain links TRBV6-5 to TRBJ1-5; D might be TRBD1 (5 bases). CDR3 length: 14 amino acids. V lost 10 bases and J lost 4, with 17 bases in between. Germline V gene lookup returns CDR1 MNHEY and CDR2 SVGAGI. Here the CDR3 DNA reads TGTGCCATCAGACCCGTAGGGGAAAATCAGCCCCAGCATTTT. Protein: CAIRPVGENQPQHF.

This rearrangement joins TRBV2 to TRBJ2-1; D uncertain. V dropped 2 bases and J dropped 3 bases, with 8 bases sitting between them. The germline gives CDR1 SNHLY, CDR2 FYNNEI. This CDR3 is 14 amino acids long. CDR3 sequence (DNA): TGTGCCAGCAGTGAAAGTAGGGACTACAATGAGCAGTTCTTC. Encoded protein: CASSESRDYNEQFF.

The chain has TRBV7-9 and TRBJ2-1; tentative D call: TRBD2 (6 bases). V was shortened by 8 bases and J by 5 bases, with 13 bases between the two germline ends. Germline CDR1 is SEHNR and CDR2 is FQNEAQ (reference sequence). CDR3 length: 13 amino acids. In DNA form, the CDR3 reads TGTGCCAGCGATGTTAGCGGCCACAATGAGCAGTTCTTC. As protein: CASDVSGHNEQFF.

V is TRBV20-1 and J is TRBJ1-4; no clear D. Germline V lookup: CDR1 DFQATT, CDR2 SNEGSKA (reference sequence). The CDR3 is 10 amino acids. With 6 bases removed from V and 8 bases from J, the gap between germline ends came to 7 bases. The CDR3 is CSALKEKLFF. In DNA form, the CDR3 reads TGCAGTGCCTTAAAGGAAAAACTGTTTTTT.

The CDR3 is CASSLEYDGWPQHF. CDR3 nucleotides: TGTGCCAGCAGCTTAGAATATGATGGGTGGCCCCAGCATTTT. The chain uses TRBV7-2 and TRBJ1-5; D unclear. Germline V lookup: CDR1 SGHTA, CDR2 FQGNSA. Trimming removed 1 base at V and 9 bases at J, with 13 bases between. The CDR3 has 14 residues.

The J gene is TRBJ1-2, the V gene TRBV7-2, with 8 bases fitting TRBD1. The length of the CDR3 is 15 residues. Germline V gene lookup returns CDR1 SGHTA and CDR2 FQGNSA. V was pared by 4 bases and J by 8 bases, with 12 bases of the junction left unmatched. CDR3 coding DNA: TGTGCCAGCAGCTCCGGGACAGGCTTGACTATGGGCTACACCTTC. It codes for CASSSGTGLTMGYTF. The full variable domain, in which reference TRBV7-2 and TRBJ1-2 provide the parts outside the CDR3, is GAGVSQSPSNKVTEKGKDVELRCDPISGHTALYWYRQSLGQGLEFLIYFQGNSAPDKSGLPSDRFSAERTGGSVSTLTIQRTQQEDSAVYLCASSSGTGLTMGYTFGSGTRLTVV.